One and the same sample provided the 20 T cell receptor beta chains below, sequenced in a study of response to subunit inactivated influenza vaccine. A single record per CDR3 protein comes from TCRdb applying MiXCR to the RT-PCR reads. The repertoire has some 600,000 distinct CDR3 sequences, approximately 14% of them found once; the top ten carry around 7.6%. Sequencing was performed on PBMCs from blood, taken 14 days before vaccination. These receptors were taken from a man between 45 and 60 years old who received an inactivated influenza vaccine.

Only a few counts were recorded for this clonotype. This chain uses TRBV3-1 with TRBJ2-7, with D perhaps matching TRBD2 (5 bases). The CDR3 loop spans 16 amino acids. V dropped 1 base and J dropped 3 bases, with 16 bases sitting between them. From germline, CDR1 is LGHDT and CDR2 YNNKEL (reference sequence). CDR3 in DNA: TGTGCCAGCAGCCAAGTTGGAGGTCGGGGTTACTACGAGCAGTACTTC. This gives the protein CASSQVGGRGYYEQYF.

This clonotype has only a few counts. The rearrangement links TRBV6-2 or TRBV6-3 to TRBJ2-7, with D perhaps TRBD1 (6 bases). Germline-derived CDR1 and CDR2 are MNHEY and SVGEGT. The CDR3 totals 16 residues. With 2 bases removed from V and 0 bases from J, the gap between germline ends came to 14 bases. In DNA form, the CDR3 reads TGTGCCAGCAGTTACCCTGGACAGATGACCTCCTACGAGCAGTACTTC. Residues: CASSYPGQMTSYEQYF.

This clonotype came up a few times. The rearrangement joins TRBV20-1 to TRBJ2-5; 7 bases are shared with TRBD2. The CDR3 sequence is 14 residues long. Germline values: CDR1 DFQATT, CDR2 SNEGSKA (reference sequence). J gave up 1 base and V 6 bases, and 8 bases lay outside the gene matches. The CDR3 DNA follows: TGCAGTGCCTCGACGGGAGGCGGCCAAGAGACCCAGTACTTC. It is translated as CSASTGGGQETQYF.

In its sample, this clonotype was seen a few times. This chain links TRBV6-1 with TRBJ2-7; 11 bases are shared with TRBD2. The germline CDR1 and CDR2 sequences are MNHNS and SASEGT. With 6 bases clipped from V and 5 bases from J, the junction kept 6 bases outside the gene matches. The CDR3 is 14 residues long. The DNA of the CDR3 is TGTGCCAGCAGACTACTAGCGGGGGCCCACGAGCAGTACTTC. It is translated as CASRLLAGAHEQYF.

The chain links TRBV20-1 to TRBJ2-5, with TRBD2 matching 10 bases. V was pared by 6 bases and J by 5 bases, with 9 bases of the junction left unmatched. The germline CDR1 and CDR2 sequences are DFQATT and SNEGSKA (reference sequence). The CDR3 is made up of 14 amino acids. Here the CDR3 reads CSAGPAGGPETQYF. The CDR3, as DNA: TGCAGTGCCGGTCCAGCGGGGGGGCCGGAGACCCAGTACTTC.

The chain links TRBV4-2 to TRBJ2-3; D not resolved. Germline lookup yields CDR1 LGHNA and CDR2 YNFKEQ. The CDR3 has 15 amino acids. The V end lost 0 bases, the J end lost 4 bases, and 11 bases lay between the germline ends. CDR3 in amino acids: CASSQDLRVSDTQYF. CDR3 in DNA: TGTGCCAGCAGCCAAGACCTTAGGGTTTCAGATACGCAGTATTTT.

J is TRBJ2-1 and V is TRBV20-1; D possibly corresponds to TRBD1 (6 bases). The V and J ends lost 6 bases and 7 bases respectively, with 16 bases between them. The germline V gene encodes CDR1 DFQATT and CDR2 SNEGSKA (reference sequence). The CDR3 consists of 13 residues. CDR3 sequence (DNA): TGCAGTGCAGAACCTTCAGGGGAAAATGAGCAGTTCTTC. This sequence encodes CSAEPSGENEQFF.

This clonotype was detected a few times. The chain joins TRBV7-2 to TRBJ2-1, with 7 bases fitting TRBD1. J lost 2 bases, V lost 2 bases, and 3 bases had no gene match. Germline lookup yields CDR1 SGHTA and CDR2 FQGNSA. The CDR3 covers 15 residues. CDR3 nucleotides: TGTGCCAGCAGCTTACAGGGGGATCCCTACAATGAGCAGTTCTTC. It yields the protein CASSLQGDPYNEQFF.

This clonotype was picked up a small number of times. The chain employs TRBV5-1 and TRBJ2-2, with TRBD1 as a possible D gene (6 bases). Germline V gives CDR1 SGHRS, CDR2 YFSETQ. The CDR3 runs to 13 residues. Trimming shortened V by 5 bases and J by 8 bases, and 13 bases separated the two germline ends. The DNA for the CDR3 is TGCGCCAGCAGTCGGGACACTGCTGGGGAGCTGTTTTTT. It translates to CASSRDTAGELFF.

This clonotype appeared a few times. This chain joins TRBV2 and TRBJ2-5; weak D call: TRBD1 (5 bases). V was shortened by 5 bases and J by 4 bases, with 14 bases between the two germline ends. Germline V lookup: CDR1 SNHLY, CDR2 FYNNEI. This CDR3 spans 14 amino acids. DNA of the CDR3: TGTGCCAGCAGTTTAGGGGTTACTGTAGAGACCCAGTACTTC. Translating gives CASSLGVTVETQYF. Filled out from reference TRBV2 and TRBJ2-5, the complete variable domain reads EPEVTQTPSHQVTQMGQEVILRCVPISNHLYFYWYRQILGQKVEFLVSFYNNEISEKSEIFDDQFSVERPDGSNFTLKIRSTKLEDSAMYFCASSLGVTVETQYFGPGTRLLVL.

In its sample, this clonotype was seen many times. This chain uses TRBV10-3 with TRBJ1-1; no clear D. The CDR3 totals 14 residues. Deletions cut 2 bases from V and 0 bases from J, with 7 bases between. CDR1 ENHRY and CDR2 SYGVKD come from the germline V gene. CDR3 nucleotide sequence: TGTGCCATCAGTGAGGGAGGCATGAACACTGAAGCTTTCTTT. Translating it yields CAISEGGMNTEAFF.

The chain has TRBV5-1 and TRBJ1-2; 8 positions agree with TRBD1. The CDR3 totals 15 residues. CDR1 SGHRS and CDR2 YFSETQ come from the germline V gene. V dropped 4 bases and J dropped 4; count of bases not matched to a gene: 9. The CDR3 bases are TGCGCCAGCAGCCTTGAAGACAGGGGAATCTATGGCTACACCTTC. Translated: CASSLEDRGIYGYTF. The full variable domain, its missing parts supplied by reference TRBV5-1 and TRBJ1-2, is KAGVTQTPRYLIKTRGQQVTLSCSPISGHRSVSWYQQTPGQGLQFLFEYFSETQRNKGNFPGRFSGRQFSNSRSEMNVSTLELGDSALYLCASSLEDRGIYGYTFGSGTRLTVV.

The chain has TRBV5-4 and TRBJ2-2; perhaps TRBD1 as D (6 bases). The CDR3 extends over 17 amino acids. The germline gives CDR1 SGHNT, CDR2 YYREEE (reference sequence). V lost 4 bases to trimming and J lost 6 bases, with 22 bases between them. The DNA for the CDR3 is TGTGCCAGCAGCCCGAATCAAAAGACAGGACGGGCCGGGGAGCTGTTTTTT. Protein sequence: CASSPNQKTGRAGELFF.

This clonotype was observed a few times. The V call is TRBV28, the J call TRBJ2-7; D not certain. Germline CDR1 is MDHEN and CDR2 is SYDVKM. The V gene lost 2 bases and the J gene lost 4 bases, with 12 bases spanning the gap. The CDR3 sequence is 14 residues long. CDR3 coding DNA: TGTGCCAGCAGTTTACCAATGACACGGTACGAGCAGTACTTC. Translation: CASSLPMTRYEQYF.

A few counts support this clonotype. This rearrangement joins TRBV5-6 to TRBJ2-1; D remains unclear. The ends were cut back, 1 base at V and 4 bases at J, with 12 bases in the middle. This CDR3 has 15 residues. Germline V gene sequence: CDR1 SGHDT, CDR2 YYEEEE. The CDR3 coding sequence is TGTGCCAGCAGCTTGTGGGTGGTGGGGTACAATGAGCAGTTCTTC. This translates into CASSLWVVGYNEQFF. The full variable domain, its missing parts supplied by reference TRBV5-6 and TRBJ2-1, is DAGVTQSPTHLIKTRGQQVTLRCSPKSGHDTVSWYQQALGQGPQFIFQYYEEEERQRGNFPDRFSGHQFPNYSSELNVNALLLGDSALYLCASSLWVVGYNEQFFGPGTRLTVL.

This clonotype was detected once. The chain recombines TRBV20-1 with TRBJ1-1, with D uncertain. With 3 bases removed from V and 2 bases from J, the gap between germline ends came to 13 bases. CDR1 is DFQATT and CDR2 is SNEGSKA in the germline V gene (reference sequence). The CDR3 loop spans 14 amino acids. Here the CDR3 DNA reads TGCAGTGCTAGCAGATCCCCGGGCAACACTGAAGCTTTCTTT. Translating gives CSASRSPGNTEAFF.

This clonotype was detected a few times. V usage is TRBV20-1 and J usage is TRBJ2-3, with no clear D. The germline V gene has CDR1 DFQATT and CDR2 SNEGSKA (reference sequence). The CDR3 extends over 13 amino acids. Trimming removed 2 bases from V and 2 bases from J, with 8 bases in between. CDR3 residues: CSARLGNTDTQYF. As DNA, the CDR3 is TGCAGTGCTAGACTGGGGAACACAGATACGCAGTATTTT.

This clonotype appeared a few times. The gene calls are TRBV20-1 and TRBJ2-1, with unresolved D. The CDR3 spans 12 residues. Germline V gene data show CDR1 as DFQATT and CDR2 as SNEGSKA (reference sequence). The germline V and J ends were trimmed by 3 bases and 8 bases, with 11 bases remaining between them. The CDR3 region is CSASVPVYEQFF. In DNA, the CDR3 is TGCAGTGCTAGTGTCCCTGTCTATGAGCAGTTCTTC.

This clonotype appeared a few times. The chain recombines TRBV29-1 with TRBJ2-7, with 7 bases aligning to TRBD2. CDR3 size: 18 residues. V dropped 6 bases and J dropped 1; count of bases not matched to a gene: 21. The germline V gene has CDR1 SQVTM and CDR2 ANQGSEA. CDR3 region: CSVAGRAGVQPISYEQYF. Written as DNA, the CDR3 is TGCAGCGTGGCAGGGAGGGCGGGAGTTCAGCCCATTTCCTACGAGCAGTACTTC.

There are many counts of this clonotype. V and J are TRBV7-3 and TRBJ2-3; 8 bases line up with TRBD2. The germline gives CDR1 SGHTA, CDR2 FQGTGA. V lost 9 bases to trimming and J lost 13 bases; unmatched junction nucleotides: 15. CDR3 size: 13 residues. DNA of the CDR3: TGTGCCAGTGCCCCCGGACCGGGACTAGGCAAGTATTTT. Translation: CASAPGPGLGKYF.